This TCR beta chain was obtained from a study of blood T cells in healthy people across ages. General study results and limits: Correlation between TCR beta diversity and naive T cell percentage was strong.

This CDR3 comprises 14 residues. Germline V gene data show CDR1 as SNHLY and CDR2 as FYNNEI. Trimming took 6 bases from V and 1 from J; bases not matched to a gene: 2. Concerning this clonotype: The antigen is undetermined.

A sample-barcoded 5' primer and a J-beta primer mix were used in a second PCR of roughly 7 to 12 cycles. One entry per CDR3 protein results from TCRdb running MiXCR on the 5' RACE reads. The repertoire has about 1,000,000 distinct CDR3 sequences, under 45% of them found once; the top ten carry 18%. The rearrangement joins TRBV2 to TRBJ2-1, with 8 bases matching TRBD2. Sequenced: blood. The clonotype comes from a woman aged 55-69 years in good health. DNA for the CDR3: TGTGCCAGCAGGGAGCGGGAGTCCTACAATGAGCAGTTCTTC. Translating gives CASRERESYNEQFF.